The clone carrying this T cell receptor (beta chain) was recorded at least ten times. The antigen is unknown. There were TCR beta CDR3 regions amplified from RNA transcripts. Initially, a first-round RT-PCR of the TCR CDR3 employed the HTBI primer set. In TCRdb, the multiplex PCR reads were re-called with MiXCR into one record per CDR3 protein. This table holds approximately 620,000 distinct CDR3 sequences, approximately 15% found once. With 3 bases removed from V and 1 base from J, the gap between germline ends came to 8 bases. Germline V gene sequence: CDR1 LGHDT, CDR2 YNNKEL (reference sequence). This CDR3 comprises 14 residues. The data were taken from a study of T cells in Graves' hyperthyroidism and ophthalmopathy. Study outcomes and limitations: The model anticipated ophthalmopathy a median about six months pre-onset.

The study left out patients who had uncontrolled infection, other autoimmune disease, pregnancy or lactation. For the diagnoses, clinical symptoms, serum thyroxine and TRAb, thyroid ultrasound and orbital computed tomography were used. Sequenced input: blood. This chain connects TRBV3-1 to TRBJ2-3; D is possibly TRBD2 (6 bases). The clonotype was recovered from a woman in her 30s with Graves' hyperthyroidism that later progressed to Graves' ophthalmopathy. The CDR3 spells CASSHSGRTDTQYF. CDR3 DNA sequence: TGTGCCAGCAGCCATAGCGGCCGCACAGATACGCAGTATTTT.